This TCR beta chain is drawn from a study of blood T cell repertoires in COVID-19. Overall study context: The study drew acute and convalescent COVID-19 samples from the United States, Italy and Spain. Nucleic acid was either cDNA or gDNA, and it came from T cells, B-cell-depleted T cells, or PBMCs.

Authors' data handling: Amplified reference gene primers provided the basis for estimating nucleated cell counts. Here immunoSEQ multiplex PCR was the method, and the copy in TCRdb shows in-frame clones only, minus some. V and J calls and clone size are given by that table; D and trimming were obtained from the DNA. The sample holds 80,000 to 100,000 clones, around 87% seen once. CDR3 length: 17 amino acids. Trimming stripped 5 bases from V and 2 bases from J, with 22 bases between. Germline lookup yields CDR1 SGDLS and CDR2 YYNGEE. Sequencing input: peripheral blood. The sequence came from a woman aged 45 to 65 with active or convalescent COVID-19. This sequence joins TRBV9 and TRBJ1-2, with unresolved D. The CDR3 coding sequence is TGTGCCAGCAGTAGAGAAATGATTGGCAGAGGGAACTATGGCTACACCTTC. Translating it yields CASSREMIGRGNYGYTF.